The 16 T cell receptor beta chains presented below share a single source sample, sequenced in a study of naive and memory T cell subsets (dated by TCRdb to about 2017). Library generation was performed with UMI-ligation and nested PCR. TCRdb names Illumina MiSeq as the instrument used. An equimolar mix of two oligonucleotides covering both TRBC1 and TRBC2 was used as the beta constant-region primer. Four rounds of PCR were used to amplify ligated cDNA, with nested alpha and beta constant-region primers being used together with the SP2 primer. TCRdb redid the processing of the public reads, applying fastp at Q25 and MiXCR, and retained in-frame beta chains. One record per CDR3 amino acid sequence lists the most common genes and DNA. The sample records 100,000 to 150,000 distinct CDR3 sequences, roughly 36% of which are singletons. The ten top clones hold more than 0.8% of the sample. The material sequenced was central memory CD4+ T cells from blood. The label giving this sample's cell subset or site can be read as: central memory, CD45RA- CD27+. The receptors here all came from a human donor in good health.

The CDR3 protein is CASSLSGVQYNEQFF. CDR3 nucleotides: TGTGCCAGCAGCTTATCGGGCGTGCAATACAATGAGCAGTTCTTC. The rearrangement uses TRBV7-2 and TRBJ2-1, with D unclear. The CDR3 covers 15 residues. The V end lost 2 bases, the J end lost 4 bases, and 12 bases lay between the germline ends. Germline CDR1 SGHTA, CDR2 FQGNSA.

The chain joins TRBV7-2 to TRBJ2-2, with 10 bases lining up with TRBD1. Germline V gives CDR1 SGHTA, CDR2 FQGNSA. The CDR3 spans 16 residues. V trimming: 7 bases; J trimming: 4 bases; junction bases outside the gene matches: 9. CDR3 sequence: CASKPFGTGVTGELFF. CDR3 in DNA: TGTGCCAGCAAACCTTTCGGGACAGGGGTCACCGGGGAGCTGTTTTTT.

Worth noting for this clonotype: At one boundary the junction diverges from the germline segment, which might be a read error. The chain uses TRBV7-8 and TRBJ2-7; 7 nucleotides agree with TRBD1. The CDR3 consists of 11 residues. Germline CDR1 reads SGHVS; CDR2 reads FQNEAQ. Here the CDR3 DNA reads TGTGCCAGCAGCCCCGACAGGGTTTTGGACTTC. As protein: CASSPDRVLDF.

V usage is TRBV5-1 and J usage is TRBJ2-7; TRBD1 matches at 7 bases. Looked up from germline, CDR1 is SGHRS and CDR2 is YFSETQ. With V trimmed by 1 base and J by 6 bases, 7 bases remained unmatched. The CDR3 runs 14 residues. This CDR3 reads CASSLKDRAAEQYF. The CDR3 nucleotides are TGCGCCAGCAGCTTGAAAGACAGGGCAGCCGAGCAGTACTTC.

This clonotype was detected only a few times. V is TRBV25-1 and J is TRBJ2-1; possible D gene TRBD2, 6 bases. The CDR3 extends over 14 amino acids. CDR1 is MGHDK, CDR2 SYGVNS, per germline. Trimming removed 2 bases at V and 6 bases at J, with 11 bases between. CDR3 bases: TGTGCCAGCAGTGAACCCGGGACTCTCAATGAGCAGTTCTTC. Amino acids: CASSEPGTLNEQFF.

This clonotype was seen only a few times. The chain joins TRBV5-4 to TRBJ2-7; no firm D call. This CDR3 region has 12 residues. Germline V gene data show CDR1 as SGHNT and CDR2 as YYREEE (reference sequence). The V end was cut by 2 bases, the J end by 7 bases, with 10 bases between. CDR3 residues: CASSLSQAEQYF. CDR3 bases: TGTGCCAGCAGCTTATCGCAGGCAGAGCAGTACTTC.

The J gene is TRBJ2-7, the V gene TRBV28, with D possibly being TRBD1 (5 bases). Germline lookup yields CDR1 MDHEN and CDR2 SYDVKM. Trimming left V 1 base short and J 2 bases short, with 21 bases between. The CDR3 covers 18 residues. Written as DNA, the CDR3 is TGTGCCAGCAGTTTATATTTAGGGGTAGGACCGAACACCTACGAGCAGTACTTC. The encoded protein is CASSLYLGVGPNTYEQYF.

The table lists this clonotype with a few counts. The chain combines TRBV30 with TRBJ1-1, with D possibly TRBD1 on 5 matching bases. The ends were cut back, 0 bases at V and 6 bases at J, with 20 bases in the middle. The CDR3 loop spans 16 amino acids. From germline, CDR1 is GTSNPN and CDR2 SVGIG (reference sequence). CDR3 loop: CAWSVVGGRARAEAFF. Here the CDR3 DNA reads TGTGCCTGGAGTGTTGTGGGGGGACGGGCTCGGGCTGAAGCTTTCTTT.

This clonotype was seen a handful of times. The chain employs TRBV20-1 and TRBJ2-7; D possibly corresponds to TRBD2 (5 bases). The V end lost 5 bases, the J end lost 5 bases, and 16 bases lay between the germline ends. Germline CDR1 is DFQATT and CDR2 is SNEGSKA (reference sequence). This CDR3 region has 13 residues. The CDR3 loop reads CSARPKRAHEQYF. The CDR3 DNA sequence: TGCAGTGCTCGTCCCAAGAGGGCCCACGAGCAGTACTTC.

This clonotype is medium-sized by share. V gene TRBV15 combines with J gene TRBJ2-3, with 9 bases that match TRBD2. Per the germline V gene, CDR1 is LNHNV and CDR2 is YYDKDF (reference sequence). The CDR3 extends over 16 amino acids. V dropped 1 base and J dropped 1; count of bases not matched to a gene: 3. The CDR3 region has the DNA TGTGCCACCAGCAGAGTTATAGCGGGAGGCACAGATACGCAGTATTTT. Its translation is CATSRVIAGGTDTQYF.

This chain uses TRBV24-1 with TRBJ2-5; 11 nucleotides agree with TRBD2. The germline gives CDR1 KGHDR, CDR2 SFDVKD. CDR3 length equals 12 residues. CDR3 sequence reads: CSLLAGEETQYF. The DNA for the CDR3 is TGTTCCCTACTAGCGGGGGAAGAGACCCAGTACTTC.

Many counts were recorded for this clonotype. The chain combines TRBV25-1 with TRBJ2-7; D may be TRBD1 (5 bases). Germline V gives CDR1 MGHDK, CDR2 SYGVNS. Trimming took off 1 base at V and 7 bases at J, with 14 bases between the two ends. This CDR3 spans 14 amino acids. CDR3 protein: CASSESVGPREQYF. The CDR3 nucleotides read TGTGCCAGCAGTGAATCCGTGGGGCCTCGGGAGCAGTACTTC.

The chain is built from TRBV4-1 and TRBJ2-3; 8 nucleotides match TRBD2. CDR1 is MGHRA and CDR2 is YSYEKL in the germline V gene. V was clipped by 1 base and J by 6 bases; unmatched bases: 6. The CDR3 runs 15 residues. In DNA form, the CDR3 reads TGCGCCAGCAGCCAAGGCTTAGCGGGACGGGATACGCAGTATTTT. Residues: CASSQGLAGRDTQYF.

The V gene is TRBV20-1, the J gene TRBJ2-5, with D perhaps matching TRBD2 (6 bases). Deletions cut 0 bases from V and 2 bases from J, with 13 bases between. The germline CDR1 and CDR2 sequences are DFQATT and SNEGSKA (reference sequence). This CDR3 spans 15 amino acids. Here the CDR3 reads CSARDSRGSQETQYF. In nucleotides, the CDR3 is TGCAGTGCTAGAGATAGTCGGGGGAGTCAAGAGACCCAGTACTTC.

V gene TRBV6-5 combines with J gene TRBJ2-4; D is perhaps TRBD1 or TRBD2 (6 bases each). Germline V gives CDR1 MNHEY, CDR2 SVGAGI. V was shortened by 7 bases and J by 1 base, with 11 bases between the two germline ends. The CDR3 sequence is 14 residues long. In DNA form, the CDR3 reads TGTGCCAGCACTACGGGGGCGGCCAAAAACATTCAGTACTTC. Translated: CASTTGAAKNIQYF.

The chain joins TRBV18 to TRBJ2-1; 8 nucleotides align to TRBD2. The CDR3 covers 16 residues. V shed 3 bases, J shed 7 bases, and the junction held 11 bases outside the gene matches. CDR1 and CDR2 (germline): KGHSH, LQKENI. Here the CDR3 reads CASSPSQAGAGNEQFF. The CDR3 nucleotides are TGTGCCAGCTCACCGTCACAAGCGGGAGCCGGAAATGAGCAGTTCTTC.